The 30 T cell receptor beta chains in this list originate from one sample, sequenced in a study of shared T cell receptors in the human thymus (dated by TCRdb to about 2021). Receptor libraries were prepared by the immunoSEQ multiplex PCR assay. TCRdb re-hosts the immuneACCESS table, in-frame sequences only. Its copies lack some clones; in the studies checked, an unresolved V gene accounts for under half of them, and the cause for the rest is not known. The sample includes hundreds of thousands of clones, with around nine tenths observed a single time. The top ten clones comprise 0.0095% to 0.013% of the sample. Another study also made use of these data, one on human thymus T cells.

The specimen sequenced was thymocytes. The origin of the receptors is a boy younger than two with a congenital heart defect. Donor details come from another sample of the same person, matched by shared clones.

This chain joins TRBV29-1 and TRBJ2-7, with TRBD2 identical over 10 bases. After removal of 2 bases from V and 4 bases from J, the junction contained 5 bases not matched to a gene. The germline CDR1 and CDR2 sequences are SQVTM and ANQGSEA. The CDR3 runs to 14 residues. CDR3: CSVESEREGYEQYF. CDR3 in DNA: TGCAGCGTTGAAAGCGAGCGGGAGGGGTACGAGCAGTACTTC.

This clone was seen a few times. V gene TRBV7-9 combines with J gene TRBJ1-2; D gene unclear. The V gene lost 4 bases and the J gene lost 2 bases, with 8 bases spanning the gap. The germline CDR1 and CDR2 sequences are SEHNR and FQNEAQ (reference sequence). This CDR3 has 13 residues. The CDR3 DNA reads TGTGCCAGCAGCTCCACTCTGAACTATGGCTACACCTTC. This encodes CASSSTLNYGYTF. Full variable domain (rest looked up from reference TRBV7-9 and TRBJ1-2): DTGVSQNPRHKITKRGQNVTFRCDPISEHNRLYWYRQTLGQGPEFLTYFQNEAQLEKSRLLSDRFSAERPKGSFSTLEIQRTEQGDSAMYLCASSSTLNYGYTFGSGTRLTVV.

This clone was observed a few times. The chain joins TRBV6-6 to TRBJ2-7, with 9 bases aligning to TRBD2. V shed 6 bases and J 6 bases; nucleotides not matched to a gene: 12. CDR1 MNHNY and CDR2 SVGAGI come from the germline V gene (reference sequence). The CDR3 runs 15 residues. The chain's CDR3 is CASSRTGTSPSEQYF. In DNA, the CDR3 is TGTGCCAGCAGCCGGACCGGGACTAGCCCCTCCGAGCAGTACTTC.

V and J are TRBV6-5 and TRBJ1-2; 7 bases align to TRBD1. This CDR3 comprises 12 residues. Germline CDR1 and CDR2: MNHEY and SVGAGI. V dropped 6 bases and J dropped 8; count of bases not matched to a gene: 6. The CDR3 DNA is TGTGCCAGCAGGAATGACAGGGCAGGCTACACCTTC. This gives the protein CASRNDRAGYTF.

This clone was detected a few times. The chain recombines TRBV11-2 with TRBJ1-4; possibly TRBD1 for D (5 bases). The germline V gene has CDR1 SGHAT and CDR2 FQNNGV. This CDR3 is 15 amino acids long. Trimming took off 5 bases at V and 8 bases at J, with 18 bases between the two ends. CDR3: CASSPSTEKGEKLFF. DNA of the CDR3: TGTGCCAGCAGCCCATCCACCGAAAAGGGGGAAAAACTGTTTTTT.

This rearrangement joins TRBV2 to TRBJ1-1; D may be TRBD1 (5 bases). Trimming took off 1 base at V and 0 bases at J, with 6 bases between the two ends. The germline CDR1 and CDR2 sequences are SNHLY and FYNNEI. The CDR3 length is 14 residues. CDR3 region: CASSEEGLNTEAFF. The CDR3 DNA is TGTGCCAGCAGTGAAGAGGGGTTGAACACTGAAGCTTTCTTT.

The DNA for the CDR3 is TGCGCCAGCAGCCAAGACGTAGGCGGGGAAGACTATGGCTACACCTTC. It specifies CASSQDVGGEDYGYTF. This chain joins TRBV4-3 and TRBJ1-2; no firm D call. Germline lookup yields CDR1 LGHNA and CDR2 YSLEER. V was shortened by 0 bases and J by 3 bases, with 14 bases between the two germline ends. This CDR3 has 16 amino acids.

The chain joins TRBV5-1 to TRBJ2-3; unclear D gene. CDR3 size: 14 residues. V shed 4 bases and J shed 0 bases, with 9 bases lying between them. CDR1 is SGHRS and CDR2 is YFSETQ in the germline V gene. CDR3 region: CASSLHLSTDTQYF. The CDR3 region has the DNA TGCGCCAGCAGCCTGCACCTAAGCACAGATACGCAGTATTTT.

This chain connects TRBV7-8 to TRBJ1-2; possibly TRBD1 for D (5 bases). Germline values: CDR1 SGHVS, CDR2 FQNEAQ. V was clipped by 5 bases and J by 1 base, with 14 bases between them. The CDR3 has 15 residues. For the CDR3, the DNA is TGTGCCAGCAGCATAACCCGACAGAATAACTATGGCTACACCTTC. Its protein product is CASSITRQNNYGYTF.

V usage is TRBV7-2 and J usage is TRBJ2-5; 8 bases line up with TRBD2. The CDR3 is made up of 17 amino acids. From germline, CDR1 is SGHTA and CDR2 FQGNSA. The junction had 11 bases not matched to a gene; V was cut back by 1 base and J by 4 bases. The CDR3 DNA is TGTGCCAGCAGCTTAGGCGGTTACGGGAGGGGGGGAGAGACCCAGTACTTC. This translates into CASSLGGYGRGGETQYF.

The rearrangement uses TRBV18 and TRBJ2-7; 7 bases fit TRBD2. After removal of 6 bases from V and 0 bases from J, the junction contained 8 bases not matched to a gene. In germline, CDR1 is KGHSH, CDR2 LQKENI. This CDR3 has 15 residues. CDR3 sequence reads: CASSLSSGFSYEQYF. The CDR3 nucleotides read TGTGCCAGCTCTTTGTCTAGCGGCTTCTCCTACGAGCAGTACTTC.

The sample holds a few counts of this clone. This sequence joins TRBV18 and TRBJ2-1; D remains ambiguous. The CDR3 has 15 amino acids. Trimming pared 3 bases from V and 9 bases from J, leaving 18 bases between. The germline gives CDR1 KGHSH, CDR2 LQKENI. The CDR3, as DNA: TGTGCCAGCTCACCCCGGGTGGCCTCGAACCGTGAGCAGTTCTTC. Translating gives CASSPRVASNREQFF.

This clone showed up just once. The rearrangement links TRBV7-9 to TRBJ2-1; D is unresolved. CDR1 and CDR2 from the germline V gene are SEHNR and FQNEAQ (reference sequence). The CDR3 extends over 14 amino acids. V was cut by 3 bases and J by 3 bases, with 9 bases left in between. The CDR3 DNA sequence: TGTGCCAGCAGCTTGCAGGTCCTCTACAATGAGCAGTTCTTC. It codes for CASSLQVLYNEQFF.

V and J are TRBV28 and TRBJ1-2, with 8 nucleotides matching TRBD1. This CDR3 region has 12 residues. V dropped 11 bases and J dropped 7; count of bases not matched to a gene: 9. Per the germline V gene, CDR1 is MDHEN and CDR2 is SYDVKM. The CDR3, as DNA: TGTGCCTCCAAGGCAGGGGGCTTTGGCTACACCTTC. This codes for CASKAGGFGYTF.

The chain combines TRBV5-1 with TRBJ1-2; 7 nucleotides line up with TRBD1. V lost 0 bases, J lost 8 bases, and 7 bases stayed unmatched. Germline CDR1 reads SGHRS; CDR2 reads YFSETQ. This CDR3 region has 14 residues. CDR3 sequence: CASSLDPNRGGYTF. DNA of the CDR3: TGCGCCAGCAGCTTGGACCCAAACAGGGGAGGCTACACCTTC.

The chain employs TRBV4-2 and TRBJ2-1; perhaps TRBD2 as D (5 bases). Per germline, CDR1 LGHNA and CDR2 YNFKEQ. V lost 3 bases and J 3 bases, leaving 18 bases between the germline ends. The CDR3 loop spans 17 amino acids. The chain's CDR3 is CASSQPDFWTFYNEQFF. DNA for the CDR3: TGTGCCAGCAGCCAGCCCGATTTTTGGACTTTCTACAATGAGCAGTTCTTC.

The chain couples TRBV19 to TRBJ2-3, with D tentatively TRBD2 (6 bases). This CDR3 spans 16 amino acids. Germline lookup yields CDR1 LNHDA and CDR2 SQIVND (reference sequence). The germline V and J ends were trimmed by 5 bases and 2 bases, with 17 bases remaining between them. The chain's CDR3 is CASSPPGGVDTDTQYF. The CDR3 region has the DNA TGTGCCAGTAGTCCCCCAGGCGGGGTAGACACAGATACGCAGTATTTT.

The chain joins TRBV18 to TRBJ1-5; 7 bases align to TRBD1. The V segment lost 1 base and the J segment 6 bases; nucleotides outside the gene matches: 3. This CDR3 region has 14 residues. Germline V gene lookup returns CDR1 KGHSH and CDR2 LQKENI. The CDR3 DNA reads TGTGCCAGCTCACCACGGAGGGGGCGTCAGCCCCAGCATTTT. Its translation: CASSPRRGRQPQHF.

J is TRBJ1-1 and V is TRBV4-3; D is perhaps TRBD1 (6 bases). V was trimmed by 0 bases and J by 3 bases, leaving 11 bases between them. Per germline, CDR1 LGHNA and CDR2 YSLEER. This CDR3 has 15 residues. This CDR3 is CASSQERGMDTEAFF. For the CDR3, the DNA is TGCGCCAGCAGCCAAGAGAGGGGGATGGACACTGAAGCTTTCTTT.

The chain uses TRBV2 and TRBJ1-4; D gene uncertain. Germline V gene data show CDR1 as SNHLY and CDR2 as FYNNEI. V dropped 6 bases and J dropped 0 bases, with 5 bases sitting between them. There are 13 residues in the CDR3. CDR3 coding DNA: TGTGCCAGCAGCCAGGCAACTAATGAAAAACTGTTTTTT. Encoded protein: CASSQATNEKLFF.

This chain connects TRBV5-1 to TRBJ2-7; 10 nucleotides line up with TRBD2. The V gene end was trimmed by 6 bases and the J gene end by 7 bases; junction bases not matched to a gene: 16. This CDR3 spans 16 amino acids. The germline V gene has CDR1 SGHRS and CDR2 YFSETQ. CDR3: CASTPDPSGGYGEQYF. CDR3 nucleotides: TGCGCCAGCACACCGGACCCTAGCGGGGGCTACGGTGAGCAGTACTTC. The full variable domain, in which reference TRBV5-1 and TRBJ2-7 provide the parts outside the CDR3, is KAGVTQTPRYLIKTRGQQVTLSCSPISGHRSVSWYQQTPGQGLQFLFEYFSETQRNKGNFPGRFSGRQFSNSRSEMNVSTLELGDSALYLCASTPDPSGGYGEQYFGPGTRLTVT.

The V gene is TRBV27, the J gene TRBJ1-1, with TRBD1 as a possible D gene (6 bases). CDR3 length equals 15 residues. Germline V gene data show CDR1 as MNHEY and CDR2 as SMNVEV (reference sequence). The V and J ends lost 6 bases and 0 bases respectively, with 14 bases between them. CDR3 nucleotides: TGTGCCAGCAGCTCCGAACAGGGCCTGAACACTGAAGCTTTCTTT. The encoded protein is CASSSEQGLNTEAFF.

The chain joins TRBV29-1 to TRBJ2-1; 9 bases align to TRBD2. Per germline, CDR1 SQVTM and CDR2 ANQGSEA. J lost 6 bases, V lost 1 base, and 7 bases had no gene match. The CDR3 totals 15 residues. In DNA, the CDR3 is TGCAGCGTTGAAGGAAGTAGCGGGAGTCGCAATGAGCAGTTCTTC. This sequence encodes CSVEGSSGSRNEQFF.

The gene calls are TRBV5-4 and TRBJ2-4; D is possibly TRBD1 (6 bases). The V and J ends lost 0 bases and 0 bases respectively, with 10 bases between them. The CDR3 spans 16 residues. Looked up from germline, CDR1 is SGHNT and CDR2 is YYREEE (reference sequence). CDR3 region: CASSLGGRLAKNIQYF. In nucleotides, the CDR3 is TGTGCCAGCAGCTTGGGGGGGCGGTTAGCCAAAAACATTCAGTACTTC.

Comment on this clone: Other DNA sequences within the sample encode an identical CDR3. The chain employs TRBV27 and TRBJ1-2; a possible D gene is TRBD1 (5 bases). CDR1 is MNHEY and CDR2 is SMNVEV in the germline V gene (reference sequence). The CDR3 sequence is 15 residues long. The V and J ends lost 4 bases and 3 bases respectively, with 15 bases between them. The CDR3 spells CASSSRAGSDYGYTF. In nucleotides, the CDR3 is TGTGCCAGCAGTTCCCGGGCAGGGTCGGACTATGGCTACACCTTC.

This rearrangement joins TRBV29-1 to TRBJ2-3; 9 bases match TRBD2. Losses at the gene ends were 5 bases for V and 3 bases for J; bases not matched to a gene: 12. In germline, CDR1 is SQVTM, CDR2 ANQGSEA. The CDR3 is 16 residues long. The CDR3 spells CSVHYPASGTTDTQYF. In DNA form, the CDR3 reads TGCAGCGTTCACTACCCGGCTAGCGGGACTACAGATACGCAGTATTTT.

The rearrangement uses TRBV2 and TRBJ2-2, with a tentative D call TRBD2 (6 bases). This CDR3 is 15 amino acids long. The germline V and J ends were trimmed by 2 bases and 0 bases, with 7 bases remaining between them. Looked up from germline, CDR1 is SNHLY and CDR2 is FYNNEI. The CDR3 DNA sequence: TGTGCCAGCAGTGAACTAGCGTCGAACACCGGGGAGCTGTTTTTT. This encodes CASSELASNTGELFF.

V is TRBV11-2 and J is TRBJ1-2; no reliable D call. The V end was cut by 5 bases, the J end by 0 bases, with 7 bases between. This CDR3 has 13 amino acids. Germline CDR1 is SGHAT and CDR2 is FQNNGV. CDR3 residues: CASSPHSNYGYTF. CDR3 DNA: TGTGCCAGCAGCCCCCACTCTAACTATGGCTACACCTTC.

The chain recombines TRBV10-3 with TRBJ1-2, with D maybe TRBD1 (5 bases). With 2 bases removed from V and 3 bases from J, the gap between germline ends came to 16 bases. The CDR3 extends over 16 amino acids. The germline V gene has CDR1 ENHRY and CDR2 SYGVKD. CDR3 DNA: TGTGCCATCAGTGAGCCAGACCCAGGGTTCGACTATGGCTACACCTTC. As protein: CAISEPDPGFDYGYTF.

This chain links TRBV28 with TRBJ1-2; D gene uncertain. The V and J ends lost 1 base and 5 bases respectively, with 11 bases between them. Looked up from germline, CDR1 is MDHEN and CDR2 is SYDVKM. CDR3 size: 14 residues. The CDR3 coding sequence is TGTGCCAGCAGTTTATCCGCAGAAATGTATGGCTACACCTTC. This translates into CASSLSAEMYGYTF.